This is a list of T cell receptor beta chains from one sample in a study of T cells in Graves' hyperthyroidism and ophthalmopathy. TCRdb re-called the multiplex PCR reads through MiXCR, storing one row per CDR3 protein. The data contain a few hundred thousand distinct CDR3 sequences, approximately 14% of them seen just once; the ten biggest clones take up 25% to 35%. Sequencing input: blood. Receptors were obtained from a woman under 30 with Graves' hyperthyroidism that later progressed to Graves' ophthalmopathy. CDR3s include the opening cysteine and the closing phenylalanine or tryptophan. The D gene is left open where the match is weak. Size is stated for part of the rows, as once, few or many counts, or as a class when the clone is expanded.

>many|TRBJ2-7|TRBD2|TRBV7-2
CASSLAPTSGYEQYF
TGTGCCAGCAGCTTAGCGCCGACTAGCGGTTACGAGCAGTACTTC
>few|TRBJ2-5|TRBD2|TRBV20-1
CSVRDIGGRKTQYF
TGCAGTGTTAGAGATATAGGCGGGAGGAAGACCCAGTACTTC
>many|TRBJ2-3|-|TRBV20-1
CSARPTWAQYF
TGCAGTGCTAGGCCAACCTGGGCGCAGTATTTT
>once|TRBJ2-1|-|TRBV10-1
CASSELGTYNEQFF
TGCGCCAGCAGTGAGTTGGGAACGTACAATGAGCAGTTCTTC
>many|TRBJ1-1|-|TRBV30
CAWSVLSRKAAFF
TGTGCCTGGAGTGTACTCTCCCGGAAGGCAGCTTTCTTT
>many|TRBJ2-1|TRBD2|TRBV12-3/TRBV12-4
CASSVSGTLLYNEQFF
TGTGCCAGCAGTGTGAGCGGGACTCTACTCTACAATGAGCAGTTCTTC
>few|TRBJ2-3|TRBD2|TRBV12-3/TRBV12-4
CASSPPPGTSADTQYF
TGTGCCAGCAGTCCCCCCCCCGGGACTAGCGCAGATACGCAGTATTTT
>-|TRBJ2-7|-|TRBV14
CASSQGRASYEQYF
TGTGCCAGCAGCCAGGGACGGGCTTCCTACGAGCAGTACTTC
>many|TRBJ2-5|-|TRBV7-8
CASSLQRYNQETQYF
TGTGCCAGCAGCTTACAGCGGTACAACCAAGAGACCCAGTACTTC
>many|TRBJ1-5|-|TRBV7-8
CASSLGWGPGQPQHF
TGTGCCAGCAGCTTAGGATGGGGGCCCGGTCAGCCCCAGCATTTT
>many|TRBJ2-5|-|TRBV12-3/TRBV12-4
CASSLDTWKETQYF
TGTGCCAGCAGTTTAGATACATGGAAAGAGACCCAGTACTTC
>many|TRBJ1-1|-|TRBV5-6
CASSLISRLNTEAFF
TGTGCCAGCAGCTTGATTTCCAGGCTGAACACTGAAGCTTTCTTT
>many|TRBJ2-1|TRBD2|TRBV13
CASSGRERDAPYNEQFF
TGTGCCAGCAGCGGGCGGGAGCGCGACGCTCCGTACAATGAGCAGTTCTTC
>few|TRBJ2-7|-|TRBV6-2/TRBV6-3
CASSFVRAGSYEQYF
TGTGCCAGCAGCTTTGTGAGGGCGGGATCCTACGAGCAGTACTTC
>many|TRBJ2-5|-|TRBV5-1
CASSYRDRRQETQYF
TGCGCCAGCAGCTACAGGGATAGGAGGCAAGAGACCCAGTACTTC
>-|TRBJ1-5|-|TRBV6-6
CASSYSYRGRYSNQPQHF
TGTGCCAGCAGTTACTCGTACAGAGGGCGTTATAGCAATCAGCCCCAGCATTTT
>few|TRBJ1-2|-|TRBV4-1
CASSQSLDTYNYGYTF
TGCGCCAGCAGCCAATCTCTTGACACCTATAACTATGGCTACACCTTC
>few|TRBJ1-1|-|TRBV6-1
CASSYGVQGEAFF
TGTGCCAGCAGTTATGGGGTCCAGGGTGAAGCTTTCTTT
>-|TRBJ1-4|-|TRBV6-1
CASSEAWGSANEKLFF
TGTGCCAGCAGTGAAGCTTGGGGCTCGGCTAATGAAAAACTGTTTTTT
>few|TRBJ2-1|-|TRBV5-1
CASSFSLANNEQFF
TGCGCCAGCAGCTTTAGTCTAGCGAACAATGAGCAGTTCTTC